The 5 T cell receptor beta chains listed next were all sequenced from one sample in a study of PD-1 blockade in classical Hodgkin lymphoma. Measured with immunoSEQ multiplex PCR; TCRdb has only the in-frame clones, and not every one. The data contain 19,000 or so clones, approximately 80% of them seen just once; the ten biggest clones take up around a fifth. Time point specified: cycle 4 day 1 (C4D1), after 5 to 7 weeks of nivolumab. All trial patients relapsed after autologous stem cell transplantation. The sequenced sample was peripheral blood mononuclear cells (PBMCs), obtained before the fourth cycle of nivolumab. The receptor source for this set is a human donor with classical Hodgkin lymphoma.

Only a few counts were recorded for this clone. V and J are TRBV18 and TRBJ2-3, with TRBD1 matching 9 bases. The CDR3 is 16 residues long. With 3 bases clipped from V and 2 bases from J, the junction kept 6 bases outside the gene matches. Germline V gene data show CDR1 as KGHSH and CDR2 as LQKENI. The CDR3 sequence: CASSPRGQGYTDTQYF. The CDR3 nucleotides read TGTGCCAGCTCACCCCGGGGACAGGGCTACACAGATACGCAGTATTTT.

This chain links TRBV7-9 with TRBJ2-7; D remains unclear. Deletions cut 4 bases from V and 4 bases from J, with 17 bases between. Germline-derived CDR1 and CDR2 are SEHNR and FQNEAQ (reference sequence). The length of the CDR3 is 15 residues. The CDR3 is CASSSATGARYEQYF. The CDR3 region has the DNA TGTGCCAGCAGCTCCGCGACGGGCGCGAGGTACGAGCAGTACTTC.

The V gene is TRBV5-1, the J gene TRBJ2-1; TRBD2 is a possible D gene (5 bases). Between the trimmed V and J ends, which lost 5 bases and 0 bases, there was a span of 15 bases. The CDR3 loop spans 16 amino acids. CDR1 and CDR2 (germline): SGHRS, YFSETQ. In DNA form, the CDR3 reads TGCGCCAGCAGACCAGCGGTGGCAAGCTCCTACAATGAGCAGTTCTTC. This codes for CASRPAVASSYNEQFF.

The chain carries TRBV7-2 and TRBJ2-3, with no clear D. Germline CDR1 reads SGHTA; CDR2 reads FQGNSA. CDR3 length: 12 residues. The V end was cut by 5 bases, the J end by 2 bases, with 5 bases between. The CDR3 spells CASSLATDTQYF. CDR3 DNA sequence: TGTGCCAGCAGCCTGGCCACAGATACGCAGTATTTT.

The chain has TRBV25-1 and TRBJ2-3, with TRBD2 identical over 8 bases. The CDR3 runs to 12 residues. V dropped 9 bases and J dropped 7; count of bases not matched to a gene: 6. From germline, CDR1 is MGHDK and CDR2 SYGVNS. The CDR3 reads CASTRGDHTQYF. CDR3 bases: TGTGCCAGTACGCGGGGGGACCATACGCAGTATTTT.